This paragraph reports one T cell receptor beta chain. The target antigen is unknown. These data originate in a study of shared clonotypes between healthy human individuals. General study points: A few donors had around 5% of their naive CD4 clonotypes in common.

Assay used: immunoSEQ multiplex PCR; TCRdb lists only in-frame clones, some missing. Of 1,400,000 or so clones in the sample, 98% were seen once. Germline assignment: CDR1 MNHNS and CDR2 SASEGT. This CDR3 contains 15 residues. V lost 6 bases to trimming and J lost 7 bases, with 18 bases between them. The chain uses TRBV6-1 and TRBJ2-2, with D perhaps TRBD1 (6 bases). This clonotype was obtained from a man aged 30 to 45 in good health. Specimen: naive CD4+ T cells sorted from blood. Subset described: CD45RA+ positively selected. DNA of the CDR3: TGTGCCAGCAGCCTCATTGGGGGCGCGAGCGGGGAGCTGTTTTTT. Translated, it gives CASSLIGGASGELFF.